The entry below describes one TCR beta chain. Antigen: not known. The naive CD8 subset, CD45RO-negative cells positively selected for CCR7, excluded terminally differentiated effector memory CD45RA+ cells. Trimming removed 3 bases from V and 0 bases from J; junction bases left unmatched: 6. The germline V gene has CDR1 SGDLS and CDR2 YYNGEE. The CDR3 covers 16 residues. These data originate in a study of shared clonotypes between healthy human individuals. Across the study: The cohort comprised a couple of women and a few men. Their ages spanned 18 to 49 years. Points from the study as a whole: Having only a few donors restricted how much genetic and exposure-history diversity was captured.

Samples underwent the assay at deep level. Clones were sequenced by immunoSEQ multiplex PCR, and TCRdb holds only the in-frame ones, with some missing. The sample gives around 2,000,000 clones, roughly 91% of which show up once; about 1.8% is in the top ten. The sequenced sample was naive CD8+ T cells from PBMCs. V gene TRBV9 combines with J gene TRBJ2-7; 10 positions agree with TRBD2. This TCR came from a man aged 18-30 years in good health. Some clones in this sample may be carry-over from other donors' samples. The CDR3 DNA is TGTGCCAGCAGCGGTGGACTAGCGGAGCCCTCCTACGAGCAGTACTTC. Encoded protein: CASSGGLAEPSYEQYF. The full variable domain, completed using reference TRBV9 and TRBJ2-7, is DSGVTQTPKHLITATGQRVTLRCSPRSGDLSVYWYQQSLDQGLQFLIQYYNGEERAKGNILERFSAQQFPDLHSELNLSSLELGDSALYFCASSGGLAEPSYEQYFGPGTRLTVT.